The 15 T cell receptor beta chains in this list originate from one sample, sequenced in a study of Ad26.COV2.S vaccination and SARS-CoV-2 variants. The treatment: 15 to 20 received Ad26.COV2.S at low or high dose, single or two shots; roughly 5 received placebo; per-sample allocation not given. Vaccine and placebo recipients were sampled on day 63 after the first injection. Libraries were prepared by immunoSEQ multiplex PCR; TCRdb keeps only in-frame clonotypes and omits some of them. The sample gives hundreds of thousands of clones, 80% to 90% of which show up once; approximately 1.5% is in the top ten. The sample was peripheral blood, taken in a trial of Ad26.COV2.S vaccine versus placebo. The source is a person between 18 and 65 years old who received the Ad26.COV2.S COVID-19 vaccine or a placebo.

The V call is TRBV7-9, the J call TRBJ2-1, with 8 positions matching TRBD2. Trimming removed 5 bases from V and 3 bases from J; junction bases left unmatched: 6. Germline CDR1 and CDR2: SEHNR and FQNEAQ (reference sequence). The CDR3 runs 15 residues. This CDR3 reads CASSPSGGGYNEQFF. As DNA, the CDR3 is TGTGCCAGCAGCCCTTCGGGGGGGGGCTACAATGAGCAGTTCTTC.

The CDR3 spells CASSLQGYGYTF. CDR3 DNA sequence: TGTGCCAGCTCCCTTCAGGGCTATGGCTACACCTTC. The chain links TRBV18 to TRBJ1-2; D perhaps matches TRBD1 (5 bases). This CDR3 region has 12 residues. The germline CDR1 and CDR2 sequences are KGHSH and LQKENI. V lost 6 bases and J lost 4, with 9 bases in between. The full variable domain, its missing parts supplied by reference TRBV18 and TRBJ1-2, is NAGVMQNPRHLVRRRGQEARLRCSPMKGHSHVYWYRQLPEEGLKFMVYLQKENIIDESGMPKERFSAEFPKEGPSILRIQQVVRGDSAAYFCASSLQGYGYTFGSGTRLTVV.

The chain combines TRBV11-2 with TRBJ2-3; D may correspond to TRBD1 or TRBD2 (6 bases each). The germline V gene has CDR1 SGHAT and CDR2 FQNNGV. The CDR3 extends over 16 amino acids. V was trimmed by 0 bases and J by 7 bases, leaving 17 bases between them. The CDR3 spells CASSLEGGLAANTQYF. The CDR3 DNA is TGTGCCAGCAGCTTAGAAGGGGGACTTGCCGCGAATACGCAGTATTTT.

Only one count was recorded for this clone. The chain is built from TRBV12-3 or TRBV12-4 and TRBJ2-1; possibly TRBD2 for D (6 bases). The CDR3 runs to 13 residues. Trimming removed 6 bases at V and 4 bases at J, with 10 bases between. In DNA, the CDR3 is TGTGCCAGCAGGAAGGGACTTTACAATGAGCAGTTCTTC. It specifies CASRKGLYNEQFF.

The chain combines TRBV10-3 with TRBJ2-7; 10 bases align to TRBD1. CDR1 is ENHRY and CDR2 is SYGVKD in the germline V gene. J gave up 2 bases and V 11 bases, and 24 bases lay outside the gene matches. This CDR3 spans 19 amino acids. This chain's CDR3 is CAASLSGTGAPSRTYEQYF. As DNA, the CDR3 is TGTGCCGCGAGTCTATCCGGGACAGGGGCGCCCTCACGCACCTACGAGCAGTACTTC.

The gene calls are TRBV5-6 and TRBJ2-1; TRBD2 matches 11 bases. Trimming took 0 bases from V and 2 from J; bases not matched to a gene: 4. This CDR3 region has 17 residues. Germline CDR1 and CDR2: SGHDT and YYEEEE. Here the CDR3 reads CASSLGLAGGPYNEQFF. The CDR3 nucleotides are TGTGCCAGCAGCTTGGGCCTAGCGGGGGGACCCTACAATGAGCAGTTCTTC.

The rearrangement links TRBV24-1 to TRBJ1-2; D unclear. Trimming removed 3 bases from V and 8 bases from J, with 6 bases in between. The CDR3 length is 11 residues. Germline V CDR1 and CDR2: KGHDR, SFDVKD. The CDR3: CATSDRRGYTF. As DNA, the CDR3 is TGTGCCACCAGTGATAGGAGAGGCTACACCTTC.

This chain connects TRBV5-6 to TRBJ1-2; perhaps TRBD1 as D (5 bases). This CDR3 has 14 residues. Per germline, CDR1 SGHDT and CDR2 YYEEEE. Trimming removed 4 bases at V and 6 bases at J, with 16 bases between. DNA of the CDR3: TGTGCCAGCAGCAAACCGGGGCCTTTAGATGGCTACACCTTC. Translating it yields CASSKPGPLDGYTF.

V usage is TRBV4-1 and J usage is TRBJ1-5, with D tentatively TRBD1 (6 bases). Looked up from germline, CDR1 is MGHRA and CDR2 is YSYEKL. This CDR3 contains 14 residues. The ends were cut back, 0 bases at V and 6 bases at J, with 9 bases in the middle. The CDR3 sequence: CASSQDRGGQPQHF. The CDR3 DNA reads TGCGCCAGCAGCCAAGACAGGGGAGGTCAGCCCCAGCATTTT.

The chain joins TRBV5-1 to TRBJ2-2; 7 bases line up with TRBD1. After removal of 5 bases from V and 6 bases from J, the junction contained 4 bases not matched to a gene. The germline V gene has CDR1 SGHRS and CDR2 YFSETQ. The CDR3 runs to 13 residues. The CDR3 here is CASRPGTAGELFF. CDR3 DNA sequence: TGCGCCAGCAGACCCGGGACAGCCGGGGAGCTGTTTTTT.

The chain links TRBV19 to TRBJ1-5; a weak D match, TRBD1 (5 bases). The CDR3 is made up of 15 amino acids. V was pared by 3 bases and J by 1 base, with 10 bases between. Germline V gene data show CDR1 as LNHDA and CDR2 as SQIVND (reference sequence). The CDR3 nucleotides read TGTGCCAGTAGTATTACGAGACAGAGCAATCAGCCCCAGCATTTT. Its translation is CASSITRQSNQPQHF.

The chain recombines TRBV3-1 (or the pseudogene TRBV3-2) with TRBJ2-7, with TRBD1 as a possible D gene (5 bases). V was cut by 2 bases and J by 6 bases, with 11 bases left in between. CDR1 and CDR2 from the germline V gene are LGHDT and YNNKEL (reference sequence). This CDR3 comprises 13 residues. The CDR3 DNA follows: TGTGCCAGCAGCCAAATCAGGGAAGGCGAGCAGTACTTC. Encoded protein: CASSQIREGEQYF.

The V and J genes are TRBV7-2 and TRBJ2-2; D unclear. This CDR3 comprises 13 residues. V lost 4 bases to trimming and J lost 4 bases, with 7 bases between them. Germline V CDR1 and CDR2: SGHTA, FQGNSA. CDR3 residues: CASSSRVTGELFF. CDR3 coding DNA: TGTGCCAGCAGCTCTCGCGTCACCGGGGAGCTGTTTTTT.

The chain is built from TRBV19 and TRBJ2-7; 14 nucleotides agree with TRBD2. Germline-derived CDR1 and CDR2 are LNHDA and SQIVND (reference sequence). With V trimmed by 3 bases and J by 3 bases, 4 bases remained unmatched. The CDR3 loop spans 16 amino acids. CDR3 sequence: CASSIGLAGGRYEQYF. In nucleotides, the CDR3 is TGTGCCAGTAGTATCGGACTAGCGGGGGGCCGCTACGAGCAGTACTTC.

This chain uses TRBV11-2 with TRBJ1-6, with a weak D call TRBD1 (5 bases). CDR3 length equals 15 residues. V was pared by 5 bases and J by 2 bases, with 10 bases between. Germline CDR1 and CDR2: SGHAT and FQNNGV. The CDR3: CASSPGGTYNSPLHF. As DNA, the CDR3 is TGTGCCAGCAGCCCGGGGGGGACCTATAATTCACCCCTCCACTTT.